This entry describes one T cell receptor beta chain. This clonotype has ten or more counts. Its antigen remains unidentified. No qualities accompany the bases; no much larger clone lies one base away. Reads for this sample came from an Illumina HiSeq 1500. The public reads were reanalyzed by TCRdb: fastp trimming at Q25, MiXCR alignment, in-frame beta chains only. CDR3 protein duplicates are merged, each entry listing the most common genes and DNA. The sample includes 100,000 to 150,000 distinct CDR3 sequences, with almost 9% observed a single time. The ten largest clones take up about 9.4% of the sample. V and J lose 4 bases and 2 bases, and a span of 8 bases separates them. Inclusive of the bounding cysteine and phenylalanine, the CDR3 is 14 residues long. Only CDR3 DNA is held: 42 bases, read in frame from base 1. CDR1 and CDR2, looked up from the germline V gene, are ENHRY and SYGVKD. This entry is derived from a study of T cell repertoires in cytomegalovirus infection (dated 2019 in TCRdb). About the investigation overall: The HLA type of each donor mattered for the analysis, because public TCR beta signatures pointed to carriage of CMV infection along with the matching HLA type.

General findings and caveats noted by the study authors: Carriers of CMV infection plus the relevant HLA type were discriminated by the cumulative frequency of public TCR beta family members in the study cohort and in an independent roughly 400-donor cohort. The ex vivo response was dominated by HLA-C-restricted CMV-specific TCR beta clonotypes, which also provided the single most frequent clonotype in two of eight donors.

Sequences were obtained from PBMCs. The sequence derives from a human donor in good health (CMV status not recorded). Some clones in this sample may be carry-over from other donors' samples. The chain was built from TRBV10-3 and TRBJ2-2; the D gene identity is not certain. The nucleotide sequence is TGTGCCATCAGTGGCAGGCTTAACACCGGGGAGCTGTTTTTT. It encodes CAISGRLNTGELFF.